The next 24 T cell receptor beta chains were all read from a single sample in a study of tumor-infiltrating lymphocytes in primary liver carcinoma. A primer in the constant region served to generate TCR beta cDNA from approximately 500 ng of total RNA. Slightly modified ARM-PCR, run as three nested multiplex PCR rounds, produced the TCR beta libraries. The opening two PCR rounds, ten to eleven cycles each, paired TRBV1-TRBV30 forward primers with a C-beta reverse primer. One entry per CDR3 protein, called by TCRdb with MiXCR from the multiplex PCR reads. The sample records roughly 86,000 distinct CDR3 sequences, 65% to 70% being singletons. Joint extraction of RNA and DNA used about 17-30 mg of bulk tissue that was unsorted. The sequenced sample consisted of tumor-adjacent normal liver tissue. These receptors were collected from a man between 35 and 55 years old with primary liver carcinoma and hepatitis B virus infection.

Ten or more counts support this clonotype. Since no conserved phenylalanine or tryptophan closes the CDR3, a read error is the likely cause. The chain couples TRBV6-2 or TRBV6-3 to TRBJ2-1, with D hard to call. The germline CDR1 and CDR2 sequences are MNHEY and SVGEGT. The CDR3 is 12 residues long. V was cut by 0 bases and J by 8 bases, with 5 bases left in between. The CDR3 reads CASSYSIHEQFL. CDR3 nucleotide sequence: TGTGCCAGCAGTTACTCGATCCATGAGCAGTTCCTC.

Details on this clonotype: Being one base from a much bigger clone, this may be a read error. The chain employs TRBV6-1 and TRBJ1-2; no firm D call. This CDR3 is built from 14 residues. Germline assignment: CDR1 MNHNS and CDR2 SASEGT. The CDR3 DNA follows: TGTGCCAGCACTGAAGGCACCTTCCACTATGGCTACACCTTC. It codes for CASTEGTFHYGYTF.

This clonotype was found many times. The chain links TRBV11-1 to TRBJ2-2; a weak D match, TRBD1 (5 bases). Deletions cut 0 bases from V and 4 bases from J, with 9 bases between. Germline V gives CDR1 SGHAT, CDR2 FQDESV (reference sequence). The CDR3 spans 15 residues. As DNA, the CDR3 is TGTGCCAGCAGCTTAGCGCAGGGTTTCACCGGGGAGCTGTTTTTT. Translation gives CASSLAQGFTGELFF.

On this clonotype: The junction differs from germline at one of its ends, possibly a read error. This chain joins TRBV7-9 and TRBJ2-7; D is ambiguous. The CDR3 contains 13 residues. Per the germline V gene, CDR1 is SEHNR and CDR2 is FQNEAQ (reference sequence). The CDR3 spells CASSLSSSYEQHF. The CDR3 nucleotides are TGTGCCAGCAGCTTAAGCAGCTCCTACGAGCAGCACTTC.

Concerning this clonotype: Relative to the germline gene, one junction end is altered; a read error may explain this. This chain uses TRBV11-1 with TRBJ2-1; TRBD1 is a possible D gene (5 bases). Germline-derived CDR1 and CDR2 are SGHAT and FQDESV (reference sequence). This CDR3 contains 17 residues. The CDR3 region is CASNSDARGSTYDEQFF. The CDR3 DNA follows: TGTGCCAGCAACTCGGACGCTAGGGGCTCGACCTACGATGAGCAGTTCTTC.

As concerns this clonotype: A much larger clonotype is one base distant, so this may be a read error. The chain couples TRBV6-5 to TRBJ1-3; tentatively, D is TRBD1 (5 bases). The CDR3 length is 13 residues. Germline V lookup: CDR1 MNHEY, CDR2 SVGAGI. The CDR3 DNA sequence: TGTGCCTGCAGTTATGGGGGTGGAAACACCATATATTTT. Its translation: CACSYGGGNTIYF.

DNA for the CDR3: TGTGCCAGCAGTGGGGACCCGCGTTACGAGCAGTACTTC. Its translation is CASSGDPRYEQYF. J is TRBJ2-7 and V is TRBV6-1; perhaps D is TRBD1 or TRBD2 (5 bases each). Germline V gene data show CDR1 as MNHNS and CDR2 as SASEGT. Deletions cut 4 bases from V and 4 bases from J, with 11 bases between. CDR3 length: 13 residues.

The V and J genes are TRBV30 and TRBJ1-5, with 9 bases lining up with TRBD1. The CDR3 totals 15 residues. CDR1 is GTSNPN, CDR2 SVGIG, per germline (reference sequence). Losses at the gene ends were 1 base for V and 2 bases for J; bases not matched to a gene: 3. This CDR3 is CAWSADRGGNQPQHF. The CDR3 region has the DNA TGTGCCTGGAGTGCGGACAGGGGAGGCAATCAGCCCCAGCATTTT.

This clonotype was seen many times. V gene TRBV6-5 combines with J gene TRBJ2-2, with D unclear. V shed 0 bases and J shed 8 bases, with 16 bases lying between them. CDR1 and CDR2 (germline): MNHEY, SVGAGI. This CDR3 has 16 residues. CDR3 loop: CASSYSIFTVFGELFF. For the CDR3, the DNA is TGTGCCAGCAGTTACTCGATATTTACAGTTTTTGGGGAGCTGTTTTTT.

Comments on this clonotype: Mismatch with germline at one junction end may stem from a read error. The genes are TRBV29-1 and TRBJ2-5, with D unresolved. Germline CDR1 is SQVTM and CDR2 is ANQGSEA. The CDR3 runs to 13 residues. The CDR3 region is CSVDRGYGEAQYF. Written as DNA, the CDR3 is TGCAGCGTTGACAGAGGATATGGAGAGGCCCAGTACTTC. The full variable domain, with the rest looked up from reference TRBV29-1 and TRBJ2-5, is SAVISQKPSRDICQRGTSLTIQCQVDSQVTMMFWYRQQPGQSLTLIATANQGSEATYESGFVIDKFPISRPNLTFSTLTVSNMSPEDSSIYLCSVDRGYGEAQYFGPGTRLLVL.

The V call is TRBV11-2, the J call TRBJ2-2, with TRBD1 as a possible D gene (5 bases). Germline loops: CDR1 SGHAT, CDR2 FQNNGV. This CDR3 region has 15 residues. Deletions cut 5 bases from V and 7 bases from J, with 17 bases between. The CDR3 coding sequence is TGTGCCAGCAGCCCCCAGGGTGTTGACATCGGGGAGCTGTTTTTT. Its protein product is CASSPQGVDIGELFF.

This clonotype was observed a handful of times. This chain connects TRBV21-1 to TRBJ2-7; the table calls TRBD2, which could not be checked here. TRBV21-1 constitutes a pseudogene. The CDR3 loop spans 17 amino acids. The DNA for the CDR3 is TGTGCCAGCAGCAAAGCGCGGGGGGAGGACTACTCCTACGAGCAGTACTTC. Amino acids: CASSKARGEDYSYEQYF.

Turning to this clonotype: Sequence at one end of the junction differs from germline and may be a read error. The chain joins TRBV6-1 to TRBJ2-7; 11 bases are shared with TRBD2. The CDR3 extends over 15 amino acids. The germline V gene encodes CDR1 MNHNS and CDR2 SASEGT. The DNA of the CDR3 is TGTGCCATCAGTGAGGGACTAGCGGCCCGCGACGTGCAGTACTTC. It translates to CAISEGLAARDVQYF.

As concerns this clonotype: Here the CDR3 omits its conserved ending phenylalanine or tryptophan, so a read error is the likely source. The J gene is TRBJ2-7, the V gene TRBV6-1; 9 bases are shared with TRBD1. This CDR3 has 13 residues. CDR1 and CDR2 from the germline V gene are MNHNS and SASEGT. The CDR3 here is CVSSEWTGAEQYS. DNA for the CDR3: TGTGTCAGCAGTGAATGGACAGGGGCCGAGCAGTACTCC.

CDR3 sequence: CASSFGGNKGRYEQYF. CDR3 nucleotides: TGTGCCAGCAGCTTCGGTGGTAACAAGGGAAGGTACGAGCAGTACTTC. This sequence joins TRBV11-2 and TRBJ2-7; D unresolved. Trimming removed 3 bases at V and 4 bases at J, with 19 bases between. This CDR3 comprises 16 residues. The germline V gene encodes CDR1 SGHAT and CDR2 FQNNGV.

This clonotype was observed a handful of times. DNA for the CDR3: TGCGCTAGCTGCCAGGGGGACACGGGAGGGCCTCTCATTGAGCAGTTCTTC. This gives the protein CASCQGDTGGPLIEQFF. This sequence joins TRBV4-1 and TRBJ2-1; perhaps TRBD2 as D (8 bases). Germline V CDR1 and CDR2: MGHRA, YSYEKL. This CDR3 has 17 residues.

A single count supports this clonotype. Without the conserved terminal phenylalanine or tryptophan, this CDR3 likely stems from a read error. The J gene is TRBJ2-7, the V gene TRBV11-2; possible D gene TRBD2, 7 bases. The germline gives CDR1 SGHAT, CDR2 FQNNGV. CDR3 length: 15 amino acids. Deletions cut 4 bases from V and 6 bases from J, with 19 bases between. In nucleotides, the CDR3 is TGTGCCAGCAGCTCTACGGGGGGCCGGAGGTTCGAGCAGTACCTC. Its translation is CASSSTGGRRFEQYL.

This sequence joins TRBV14 and TRBJ2-5; 8 bases align to TRBD2. Germline V lookup: CDR1 SGHDN, CDR2 FVKESK. V lost 2 bases, J lost 4 bases, and 6 bases stayed unmatched. The CDR3 is 15 residues long. Written as DNA, the CDR3 is TGTGCCAGCAGCCAATGGTCGGGAGGGCTAGAGACCCAGTACTTC. Translated, it gives CASSQWSGGLETQYF. The full variable domain, in which reference TRBV14 and TRBJ2-5 provide the parts outside the CDR3, is EAGVTQFPSHSVIEKGQTVTLRCDPISGHDNLYWYRRVMGKEIKFLLHFVKESKQDESGMPNNRFLAERTGGTYSTLKVQPAELEDSGVYFCASSQWSGGLETQYFGPGTRLLVL.

The chain links TRBV18 to TRBJ1-4; 10 bases align to TRBD1. Trimming removed 3 bases from V and 6 bases from J; junction bases left unmatched: 4. The CDR3 sequence is 15 residues long. In germline, CDR1 is KGHSH, CDR2 LQKENI. The CDR3 region has the DNA TGTGCCAGCTCACCCTCCGGGACAGGGGATGAAAAACTGTTTTTT. Translation gives CASSPSGTGDEKLFF.

As for this clonotype: Since the CDR3 does not end with the conserved phenylalanine or tryptophan, this likely comes from a read error. This rearrangement joins TRBV7-9 to TRBJ2-7, with D perhaps matching TRBD1 (6 bases). The germline V and J ends were trimmed by 1 base and 1 base, with 17 bases remaining between them. The germline gives CDR1 SEHNR, CDR2 FQNEAQ (reference sequence). The CDR3 loop spans 17 amino acids. The CDR3 spells CASSLEIGQLFSYEQYL. The CDR3 region has the DNA TGTGCCAGCAGCTTAGAGATTGGACAGTTGTTTTCCTACGAGCAGTACTTA.

This clonotype was observed a handful of times. A clone one base away is much larger, so this may be a read error. The CDR3 nucleotides are TGTGCCAACAGTGAACAGGGACCTATGGGTGGCTACACCTTC. It is translated as CANSEQGPMGGYTF. The V and J genes are TRBV6-1 and TRBJ1-2; possible D gene TRBD1, 6 bases. The CDR3 loop spans 14 amino acids. From germline, CDR1 is MNHNS and CDR2 SASEGT.

The genes are TRBV28 and TRBJ2-7; TRBD2 is a possible D gene (6 bases). The ends were cut back, 5 bases at V and 7 bases at J, with 21 bases in the middle. The germline V gene encodes CDR1 MDHEN and CDR2 SYDVKM. CDR3 length: 15 amino acids. As DNA, the CDR3 is TGTGCCAGCAGTCCCCGCGGTGGAGGAGGGAGGGAGCAGTACTTC. Translating gives CASSPRGGGGREQYF.

With regard to this clonotype: The junction departs from the called germline gene at one end, perhaps through a read error. The chain links TRBV11-2 to TRBJ2-3; 12 positions agree with TRBD2. Germline values: CDR1 SGHAT, CDR2 FQNNGV. The CDR3 is 16 amino acids. The CDR3: CASSHETSGRTDTQYF. Here the CDR3 DNA reads TGTGCCAGCAGCCATGAGACTAGCGGGAGAACAGATACGCAGTACTTT.

This clonotype is labeled as medium-sized. J is TRBJ2-7 and V is TRBV4-1; the D gene is possibly TRBD2 (6 bases). Trimming took off 0 bases at V and 0 bases at J, with 12 bases between the two ends. The CDR3 has 16 amino acids. Germline V CDR1 and CDR2: MGHRA, YSYEKL. CDR3 residues: CASSQDFSGSSYEQYF. CDR3 coding DNA: TGCGCCAGCAGCCAAGATTTTAGCGGAAGCTCCTACGAGCAGTACTTC.